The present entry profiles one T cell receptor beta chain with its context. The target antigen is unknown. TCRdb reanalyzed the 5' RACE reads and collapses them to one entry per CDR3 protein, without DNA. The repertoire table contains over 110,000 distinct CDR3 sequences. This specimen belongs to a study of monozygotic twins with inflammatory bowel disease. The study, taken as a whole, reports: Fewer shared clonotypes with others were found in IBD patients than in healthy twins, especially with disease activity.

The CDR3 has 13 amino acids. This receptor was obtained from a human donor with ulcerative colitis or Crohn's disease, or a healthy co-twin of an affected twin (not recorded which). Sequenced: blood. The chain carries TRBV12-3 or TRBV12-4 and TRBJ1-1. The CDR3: CASSPQQNTEAFF.